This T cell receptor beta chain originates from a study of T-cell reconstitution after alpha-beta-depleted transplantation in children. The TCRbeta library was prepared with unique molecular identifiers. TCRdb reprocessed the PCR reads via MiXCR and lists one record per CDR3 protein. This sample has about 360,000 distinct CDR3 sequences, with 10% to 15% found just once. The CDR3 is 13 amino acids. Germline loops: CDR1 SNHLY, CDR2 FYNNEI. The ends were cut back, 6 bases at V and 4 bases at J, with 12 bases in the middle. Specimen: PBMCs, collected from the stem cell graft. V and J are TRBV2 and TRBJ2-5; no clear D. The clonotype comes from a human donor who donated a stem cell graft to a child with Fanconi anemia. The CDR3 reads CASSQVMGETQYF. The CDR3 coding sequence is TGTGCCAGCAGCCAAGTCATGGGAGAGACCCAGTACTTC.